This passage covers 4 T cell receptor beta chains from one sample sequenced in a study of T cells expressing NK-cell markers. TCRdb re-called the 5' RACE reads and shows each CDR3 protein once, DNA omitted. This sample's table has hundreds of thousands of distinct CDR3 sequences. Input material: blood T cells: a sorted CD56 or NKG2C T cell subset, CD4+ or CD8+ T cells, or bulk PBMC T cells (not recorded which). The source of these receptors is a man aged 18-75 years in good health.

The chain joins TRBV20-1 to TRBJ2-2; the TCRdb D gene call, TRBD1, has no DNA to confirm it. The germline V gene encodes CDR1 DFQATT and CDR2 SNEGSKA (reference sequence). There are 13 residues in the CDR3. The CDR3 here is CSALGARDGELFF.

The chain couples TRBV5-1 to TRBJ2-3. CDR1 is SGHRS and CDR2 is YFSETQ in the germline V gene. CDR3 length: 14 amino acids. The CDR3 is CASSLNAGTDTQYF.

The chain links TRBV7-2 to TRBJ1-1; the TRBD1 assignment by TCRdb is unverifiable without DNA. Germline CDR1 and CDR2: SGHTA and FQGNSA. This CDR3 is 14 amino acids long. The CDR3 loop reads CASSFDRGRAEAFF.

The CDR3 spells CASSQTRDQETQYF. This chain uses TRBV18 with TRBJ2-5. The germline gives CDR1 KGHSH, CDR2 LQKENI. The CDR3 has 14 amino acids.